Shown below are 26 T cell receptor beta chains from a single sample sequenced in a study of coeliac disease. Study-level findings and limits: In active celiac disease, intraepithelial and lamina propria TRB and TRG repertoires were less clonal than controls.

Clones were sequenced by immunoSEQ multiplex PCR, and TCRdb holds only the in-frame ones, with some missing. The profile shows over 2,500 clones, under 65% of them singletons. The antigens these receptors bind are not known. Sequencing input: intraepithelial lymphocytes from the gut. The receptors were gathered from a man between 45 and 60 years old with active celiac disease.

V usage is TRBV19 and J usage is TRBJ2-4; unclear D gene. The V and J ends lost 0 bases and 9 bases respectively, with 9 bases between them. Germline V gene sequence: CDR1 LNHDA, CDR2 SQIVND (reference sequence). The CDR3 extends over 13 amino acids. The CDR3 is CASSIDGFSIQYF. CDR3 DNA: TGTGCCAGTAGTATAGACGGGTTTAGCATTCAGTACTTC.

The CDR3 protein is CASSGPPGYDEQFF. The CDR3 DNA is TGTGCCAGTAGTGGCCCGCCGGGTTACGATGAGCAGTTCTTC. The gene calls are TRBV19 and TRBJ2-1; D unclear. Trimming took off 5 bases at V and 8 bases at J, with 16 bases between the two ends. This CDR3 has 14 amino acids. CDR1 and CDR2 from the germline V gene are LNHDA and SQIVND (reference sequence).

V and J are TRBV7-9 and TRBJ2-2, with D unresolved. V lost 4 bases to trimming and J lost 1 base, with 7 bases between them. The CDR3 covers 14 residues. Germline CDR1 reads SEHNR; CDR2 reads FQNEAQ (reference sequence). This CDR3 is CASSSAGNTGELFF. In DNA form, the CDR3 reads TGTGCCAGCAGCTCCGCCGGGAACACCGGGGAGCTGTTTTTT.

This clone came up a few times. This chain joins TRBV6-1 and TRBJ2-3; 9 positions match TRBD2. V shed 6 bases and J 0 bases; nucleotides not matched to a gene: 4. Germline V gene sequence: CDR1 MNHNS, CDR2 SASEGT. The CDR3 spans 15 residues. CDR3 DNA: TGTGCCAGCAGGAGACTAGCGGTTAGCACAGATACGCAGTATTTT. Translated: CASRRLAVSTDTQYF.

The chain recombines TRBV10-2 with TRBJ2-7; TRBD1 matches at 9 bases. Germline V gives CDR1 WSHSY, CDR2 SAAADI. The CDR3 has 13 amino acids. Trimming cost V 5 bases and J 4 bases; bases outside gene matches: 3. CDR3 sequence reads: CASSPGTGYEQYV. The CDR3 DNA reads as TGCGCCAGCAGTCCCGGGACAGGGTACGAGCAGTACGTC.

The chain couples TRBV2 to TRBJ2-3, with 12 bases identical to TRBD2. V lost 6 bases and J lost 6; bases outside the gene matches: 7. Looked up from germline, CDR1 is SNHLY and CDR2 is FYNNEI. This CDR3 region has 15 residues. The CDR3 is CASRWTSGIRDTQYF. DNA of the CDR3: TGTGCCAGCAGATGGACTAGCGGGATAAGGGATACGCAGTATTTT.

V is TRBV28 and J is TRBJ2-3; 7 bases match TRBD2. The CDR3 sequence is 14 residues long. The ends lost 4 bases at V and 5 bases at J; junction bases unmatched: 6. Germline CDR1 reads MDHEN; CDR2 reads SYDVKM. CDR3 sequence (DNA): TGTGCCAGCAGTTCAACTAGCGTTGGAGATACGCAGTATTTT. Residues: CASSSTSVGDTQYF.

CDR3 DNA sequence: TGTGCCAGCAGCTTAGCTCAGGGTGGCGAGCAGTACTTC. Its protein is CASSLAQGGEQYF. The gene calls are TRBV7-9 and TRBJ2-7; TRBD1 might be the D (5 bases). Trimming shortened V by 0 bases and J by 6 bases, and 9 bases separated the two germline ends. The CDR3 is made up of 13 amino acids. Germline values: CDR1 SEHNR, CDR2 FQNEAQ (reference sequence).

The chain couples TRBV19 to TRBJ2-2; weak D call: TRBD1 (5 bases). V shed 3 bases and J shed 4 bases, with 12 bases lying between them. Germline assignment: CDR1 LNHDA and CDR2 SQIVND (reference sequence). CDR3 length: 15 amino acids. The CDR3 spells CASSIGRASTGELFF. The CDR3 DNA follows: TGTGCCAGTAGTATCGGCAGGGCCAGCACCGGGGAGCTGTTTTTT.

In this sample, this clone turned up once. This chain links TRBV7-8 with TRBJ2-1; 9 bases are shared with TRBD2. J lost 2 bases, V lost 1 base, and 0 bases had no gene match. The V gene's germline CDR1 is SGHVS and CDR2 FQNEAQ. The length of the CDR3 is 15 residues. CDR3 residues: CASSLGGGAYNEQFF. CDR3 DNA: TGTGCCAGCAGCTTAGGCGGGGGGGCCTACAATGAGCAGTTCTTC.

This clone has a handful of counts. The chain couples TRBV6-1 to TRBJ2-1; TRBD2 matches 10 bases. This CDR3 has 15 amino acids. Germline V CDR1 and CDR2: MNHNS, SASEGT. V gave up 6 bases and J gave up 3 bases; unmatched junction bases: 5. CDR3 DNA: TGTGCCAGCAGCCTTTCTAGCGGGAGCTACAATGAGCAGTTCTTC. This gives the protein CASSLSSGSYNEQFF.

Regarding this clone: It is likely a read error, because the conserved phenylalanine at the end of the CDR3 is missing. The DNA is left out, because the CDR3 cannot be placed on it with certainty; the CDR3 is given as TCRdb lists it. V is TRBV23-1 and J is TRBJ1-4. TRBV23-1 is assigned to the ORF class and has an uncertain function. The CDR3 contains 11 residues when both ends are counted. The CDR3 reads CASIYSGGKES.

This chain joins TRBV6-4 and TRBJ2-6, with D tentatively TRBD1 (6 bases). Germline lookup yields CDR1 MRHNA and CDR2 SNTAGT. V dropped 0 bases and J dropped 0 bases, with 6 bases sitting between them. The CDR3 sequence is 16 residues long. In nucleotides, the CDR3 is TGTGCCAGCAGTGACTCGACAGGCTCTGGGGCCAACGTCCTGACTTTC. It is translated as CASSDSTGSGANVLTF.

This clone is labeled large. The genes are TRBV28 and TRBJ2-2, with 9 bases identical to TRBD2. The CDR3 totals 19 residues. V shed 5 bases and J 6 bases; nucleotides not matched to a gene: 19. Germline V gene sequence: CDR1 MDHEN, CDR2 SYDVKM. In nucleotides, the CDR3 is TGTGCCAGCAGTCCAGCGTGGGCCGACGGACTAGCGTGGGCCGGGGAGCTGTTTTTT. It yields the protein CASSPAWADGLAWAGELFF. The full variable domain, its missing parts supplied by reference TRBV28 and TRBJ2-2, is DVKVTQSSRYLVKRTGEKVFLECVQDMDHENMFWYRQDPGLGLRLIYFSYDVKMKEKGDIPEGYSVSREKKERFSLILESASTNQTSMYLCASSPAWADGLAWAGELFFGEGSRLTVL.

This chain uses TRBV6-1 with TRBJ1-5; D is unresolved. CDR3 length equals 11 residues. V lost 1 base and J lost 9, with 4 bases in between. In germline, CDR1 is MNHNS, CDR2 SASEGT. CDR3 residues: CASSEDSPQHF. The DNA of the CDR3 is TGTGCCAGCAGTGAAGACTCGCCCCAGCATTTT.

The chain is built from TRBV9 and TRBJ2-5; the match to TRBD2 covers 9 bases. The trim removed 0 bases at V and 1 base at J, leaving 4 bases unmatched. The CDR3 spans 16 residues. Germline loops: CDR1 SGDLS, CDR2 YYNGEE. CDR3 region: CASSVVGSGSQETQYF. CDR3 nucleotides: TGTGCCAGCAGCGTAGTAGGTAGCGGGAGCCAAGAGACCCAGTACTTC.

V gene TRBV7-6 combines with J gene TRBJ1-5, with D tentatively TRBD1 (6 bases). The germline V and J ends were trimmed by 1 base and 3 bases, with 10 bases remaining between them. From germline, CDR1 is SGHVS and CDR2 FNYEAQ. This CDR3 spans 15 amino acids. The CDR3 reads CASSLEGGFNQPQHF. The CDR3 DNA is TGTGCCAGCAGCTTAGAAGGGGGATTCAATCAGCCCCAGCATTTT. The variable domain in full, with the rest retrieved from reference TRBV7-6 and TRBJ1-5, is GAGVSQSPRYKVTKRGQDVALRCDPISGHVSLYWYRQALGQGPEFLTYFNYEAQQDKSGLPNDRFSAERPEGSISTLTIQRTEQRDSAMYRCASSLEGGFNQPQHFGDGTRLSIL.

This clone was counted only a few times. V usage is TRBV2 and J usage is TRBJ2-3; 7 bases map to TRBD1. The CDR3 totals 16 residues. Losses at the gene ends were 5 bases for V and 0 bases for J; bases not matched to a gene: 8. Germline CDR1 is SNHLY and CDR2 is FYNNEI. CDR3 sequence (DNA): TGTGCCAGCAGTTGGACAGGTTATACCAGCACAGATACGCAGTATTTT. It codes for CASSWTGYTSTDTQYF.

The chain couples TRBV7-9 to TRBJ1-1, with TRBD1 matching 8 bases. Per germline, CDR1 SEHNR and CDR2 FQNEAQ (reference sequence). V dropped 0 bases and J dropped 7; count of bases not matched to a gene: 1. The CDR3 has 13 residues. CDR3 loop: CASSLAGQVEAFF. The CDR3 DNA reads TGTGCCAGCAGCTTAGCGGGACAGGTTGAAGCTTTCTTT.

The chain couples TRBV6-6 to TRBJ1-1, with TRBD1 as a possible D gene (5 bases). Germline values: CDR1 MNHNY, CDR2 SVGAGI (reference sequence). CDR3 length equals 10 residues. Deletions cut 8 bases from V and 8 bases from J, with 9 bases between. Here the CDR3 reads CASYSGEAFF. The CDR3 nucleotides are TGTGCCAGCTACTCAGGGGAAGCTTTCTTT.

V gene TRBV7-6 combines with J gene TRBJ2-1; 8 positions agree with TRBD1. Germline CDR1 SGHVS, CDR2 FNYEAQ. There are 15 residues in the CDR3. V was clipped by 3 bases and J by 8 bases; unmatched bases: 9. CDR3 residues: CASSLDQGAIHEQFF. The CDR3, as DNA: TGTGCCAGCAGCTTGGATCAGGGGGCGATCCATGAGCAGTTCTTC. Combining the CDR3 with reference TRBV7-6 and TRBJ2-1 gives the whole variable domain GAGVSQSPRYKVTKRGQDVALRCDPISGHVSLYWYRQALGQGPEFLTYFNYEAQQDKSGLPNDRFSAERPEGSISTLTIQRTEQRDSAMYRCASSLDQGAIHEQFFGPGTRLTVL.

Only one count was recorded for this clone. J is TRBJ2-1 and V is TRBV11-3; TRBD2 agrees at 9 bases. Germline CDR1 is SGHNT and CDR2 is YENEEA. The CDR3 sequence is 15 residues long. V lost 3 bases to trimming and J lost 8 bases; unmatched junction nucleotides: 8. The CDR3 protein is CASSFQAGGVHEQFF. The DNA of the CDR3 is TGTGCCAGCAGCTTCCAAGCGGGAGGCGTCCATGAGCAGTTCTTC.

V is TRBV2 and J is TRBJ1-1; tentatively, D is TRBD1 (5 bases). From germline, CDR1 is SNHLY and CDR2 FYNNEI. The length of the CDR3 is 13 residues. V was trimmed by 6 bases and J by 7 bases, leaving 15 bases between them. The CDR3, as DNA: TGTGCCAGCAGCGACGGCAGGGCACTTGAAGCTTTCTTT. This sequence encodes CASSDGRALEAFF. The full variable domain, with the rest looked up from reference TRBV2 and TRBJ1-1, is EPEVTQTPSHQVTQMGQEVILRCVPISNHLYFYWYRQILGQKVEFLVSFYNNEISEKSEIFDDQFSVERPDGSNFTLKIRSTKLEDSAMYFCASSDGRALEAFFGQGTRLTVV.

The chain joins TRBV15 to TRBJ1-2; TRBD1 agrees at 7 bases. Germline CDR1 and CDR2: LNHNV and YYDKDF (reference sequence). Losses at the gene ends were 3 bases for V and 2 bases for J; bases not matched to a gene: 0. The length of the CDR3 is 13 residues. The CDR3 region has the DNA TGTGCCACCAGCAGGACAGGGAACTATGGCTACACCTTC. Its translation is CATSRTGNYGYTF.

The chain joins TRBV28 to TRBJ2-1; a possible D gene is TRBD2 (6 bases). The CDR3 has 15 amino acids. With 6 bases removed from V and 0 bases from J, the gap between germline ends came to 12 bases. The germline gives CDR1 MDHEN, CDR2 SYDVKM. The CDR3 DNA reads as TGTGCCAGCAGCCTGGGACTGAACTCCTACAATGAGCAGTTCTTC. It yields the protein CASSLGLNSYNEQFF.

The chain couples TRBV4-1 to TRBJ2-1, with 8 bases matching TRBD1. This CDR3 contains 17 residues. The germline V gene has CDR1 MGHRA and CDR2 YSYEKL. The V and J ends lost 0 bases and 6 bases, in that order; junction bases with no gene match: 10. The CDR3 spells CASSQEEGQGFFNEQFF. The CDR3 DNA reads TGCGCCAGCAGCCAAGAGGAAGGACAGGGCTTTTTCAATGAGCAGTTCTTC.